This entry features one T cell receptor beta chain sequence. Its antigen remains unidentified. Germline V gives CDR1 MNHNY, CDR2 SVGAGI (reference sequence). The CDR3 has 15 residues. Trimming shortened V by 0 bases and J by 3 bases, and 11 bases separated the two germline ends. This record belongs to a study of T cell repertoires in cytomegalovirus infection. Study at large: CMV infection together with matching HLA type was indicated by public TCR beta signatures. Whole-study results and caveats: Within the response measured ex vivo, HLA-C-restricted CMV-specific TCR beta clonotypes were dominant.

TCRdb recomputed calls from the reads with MiXCR, one row per CDR3 protein. Among about 500,000 distinct CDR3 sequences, about 33% were seen once, and the ten largest hold roughly 16%. Sequenced here: cultured PBMCs, sampled from culture after CMV antigen stimulation. The chain couples TRBV6-6 to TRBJ1-1, with D hard to call. The TCR was taken from a human donor in good health (CMV status not recorded). Some clones in this sample may be carry-over from other donors' samples. CDR3 residues: CASSYSIYSDTEAFF. DNA for the CDR3: TGTGCCAGCAGTTACTCGATCTACTCGGACACTGAAGCTTTCTTT.